This T cell receptor beta chain was identified during a study of blood T cells in healthy people across ages. The CDR3 runs to 14 residues. Germline V CDR1 and CDR2: MNHEY, SVGEGT. The germline V and J ends were trimmed by 5 bases and 6 bases, with 17 bases remaining between them. This clonotype was seen a handful of times. A sample-barcoded 5' primer and a J-beta primer mix were used in a second PCR of about 7 to 12 cycles. TCRdb re-called the 5' RACE reads with MiXCR, one entry per CDR3 protein. Here the sample spans roughly 800,000 distinct CDR3 sequences, about three fifths being singletons. The receptor's source is a man aged 25-45 years in good health. V usage is TRBV6-2 or TRBV6-3 and J usage is TRBJ2-7; D perhaps matches TRBD2 (5 bases). The sequenced sample consisted of blood. DNA for the CDR3: TGTGCCAGCAGTCCCCACCAACCCGGAGGCGAGCAGTACTTC. Protein sequence: CASSPHQPGGEQYF.